This T cell receptor (beta chain) is drawn from a study of beta chain features in type 1 diabetes. Reverse transcribing all isolated RNA meant expressed TCRB transcripts were sequenced. Sequenced by immunoSEQ multiplex PCR; TCRdb stores in-frame clones only, minus some. The sample includes hundreds of thousands of clones, 15% of them seen just once. This CDR3 is built from 18 residues. Germline loops: CDR1 MGHRA, CDR2 YSYEKL. V was clipped by 1 base and J by 0 bases; unmatched bases: 6. The V gene is TRBV4-1, the J gene TRBJ2-3; 11 bases match TRBD2. Material: naive CD4+ T cells from blood. The source of this sequence is a young man in good health. CDR3 protein: CASSQGRASGRSTDTQYF. CDR3 in DNA: TGCGCCAGCAGCCAAGGAAGAGCTAGCGGGAGGAGCACAGATACGCAGTATTTT.